Each of the 19 T cell receptor beta chains below was sequenced from the same sample in a study of T cell responses to AZD1222 COVID-19 vaccine. Data came from immunoSEQ multiplex PCR; TCRdb stores just in-frame clones and leaves some out. The repertoire holds tens of thousands of clones, with roughly 88% as singletons. The sequencing here drew on peripheral blood, taken on day 0 of AZD1222 vaccination. The receptors were gathered from an adult in good health.

V usage is TRBV4-2 and J usage is TRBJ2-7; D tentatively reads TRBD1 or TRBD2 (5 bases each). The V and J ends lost 4 bases and 4 bases respectively, with 14 bases between them. The V gene's germline CDR1 is LGHNA and CDR2 YNFKEQ. CDR3 length: 14 amino acids. The chain's CDR3 is CASSLNEGRYEQYF. The DNA of the CDR3 is TGTGCCAGCAGCCTTAATGAGGGGCGGTACGAGCAGTACTTC.

This chain joins TRBV6-6 and TRBJ2-7; 10 nucleotides line up with TRBD2. Germline V gene sequence: CDR1 MNHNY, CDR2 SVGAGI (reference sequence). V shed 0 bases, J shed 2 bases, and the junction held 4 bases outside the gene matches. This CDR3 region has 16 residues. CDR3 nucleotides: TGTGCCAGCAGTTACTCAGATAGCGGGGGGACCTACGAGCAGTACTTC. Translating gives CASSYSDSGGTYEQYF.

The chain couples TRBV19 to TRBJ1-1, with a weak D call TRBD1 (5 bases). Germline V lookup: CDR1 LNHDA, CDR2 SQIVND (reference sequence). The CDR3 is made up of 15 amino acids. Trimming took 5 bases from V and 4 from J, leaving 17 bases between them. The CDR3 region is CASSPRGQITTEAFF. CDR3 DNA sequence: TGTGCCAGTAGTCCTAGGGGCCAAATCACCACTGAAGCTTTCTTT.

V and J are TRBV5-1 and TRBJ1-4; 9 bases are a match to TRBD1. The germline gives CDR1 SGHRS, CDR2 YFSETQ. V gave up 3 bases and J gave up 8 bases; unmatched junction bases: 11. The CDR3 runs 16 residues. The CDR3 DNA reads TGCGCCAGCAGCTCTCACAGGGGGCAGAGTTCCGAAAAACTGTTTTTT. Its translation: CASSSHRGQSSEKLFF.

The J gene is TRBJ1-2, the V gene TRBV18; the D gene is possibly TRBD1 (6 bases). Between the trimmed V and J ends, which lost 6 bases and 4 bases, there was a span of 9 bases. The CDR3 consists of 12 residues. The germline CDR1 and CDR2 sequences are KGHSH and LQKENI. The CDR3 nucleotides are TGTGCCAGCTCGCCGGACAGCTATGGCTACACCTTC. It specifies CASSPDSYGYTF.

V gene TRBV9 combines with J gene TRBJ2-2; 9 bases map to TRBD1. After removal of 5 bases from V and 6 bases from J, the junction contained 8 bases not matched to a gene. The CDR3 is 15 residues long. Germline CDR1 reads SGDLS; CDR2 reads YYNGEE. The CDR3 DNA follows: TGTGCCAGCAGTAAGGACAGGGGTATGTCCGGGGAGCTGTTTTTT. Translation gives CASSKDRGMSGELFF.

This chain connects TRBV29-1 to TRBJ1-1; no definite D call. The CDR3 is made up of 14 amino acids. The ends were cut back, 3 bases at V and 0 bases at J, with 11 bases in the middle. Germline CDR1 and CDR2: SQVTM and ANQGSEA. CDR3 amino acids: CSVEGSQMNTEAFF. CDR3 sequence (DNA): TGCAGCGTTGAGGGAAGTCAGATGAACACTGAAGCTTTCTTT.

The chain employs TRBV5-1 and TRBJ1-1, with D possibly being TRBD1 (5 bases). Trimming removed 2 bases from V and 4 bases from J, with 12 bases in between. The CDR3 spans 14 residues. Germline CDR1 reads SGHRS; CDR2 reads YFSETQ. Written as DNA, the CDR3 is TGCGCCAGCAGCTTTGAGATAAGGGGCACTGAAGCTTTCTTT. Translating gives CASSFEIRGTEAFF.

This clone showed up just once. The V call is TRBV25-1, the J call TRBJ1-4; D is uncertain. V was shortened by 6 bases and J by 7 bases, with 21 bases between the two germline ends. The CDR3 covers 16 residues. Germline V lookup: CDR1 MGHDK, CDR2 SYGVNS. The CDR3 region has the DNA TGTGCCAGCAGCCCGTCCCGGGGAGTGGCTCTTGAAAAACTGTTTTTT. Translated: CASSPSRGVALEKLFF.

The chain combines TRBV5-4 with TRBJ1-6; the D is unclear. The length of the CDR3 is 14 residues. Per the germline V gene, CDR1 is SGHNT and CDR2 is YYREEE (reference sequence). Trimming stripped 4 bases from V and 7 bases from J, with 12 bases between. The CDR3 sequence: CASSPLVGNSPLHF. The DNA of the CDR3 is TGTGCCAGCAGCCCTCTAGTAGGGAATTCACCCCTCCACTTT.

The genes are TRBV2 and TRBJ1-5; 7 nucleotides match TRBD1. Trimming removed 6 bases from V and 3 bases from J; junction bases left unmatched: 8. Germline CDR1 reads SNHLY; CDR2 reads FYNNEI. CDR3 length equals 15 residues. DNA for the CDR3: TGTGCCAGCAGCAGTCAGGGGGGGGTCAATCAGCCCCAGCATTTT. As protein: CASSSQGGVNQPQHF.

The chain combines TRBV4-2 with TRBJ1-6, with D unclear. Germline V gives CDR1 LGHNA, CDR2 YNFKEQ. There are 15 residues in the CDR3. Trimming left V 0 bases short and J 5 bases short, with 8 bases between. The CDR3 nucleotides are TGTGCCAGCAGCCAAGAGGTCAGAAATAATTCACCCCTCCACTTT. Translated: CASSQEVRNNSPLHF.

The V gene is TRBV6-5, the J gene TRBJ1-1, with a possible D match to TRBD1 (5 bases). The CDR3 covers 12 residues. The V end was cut by 7 bases, the J end by 2 bases, with 8 bases between. Germline loops: CDR1 MNHEY, CDR2 SVGAGI. The DNA for the CDR3 is TGTGCCAGCACCGGGACTAACACTGAAGCTTTCTTT. Protein sequence: CASTGTNTEAFF.

This clone turned up a few times. V gene TRBV4-3 combines with J gene TRBJ1-2, with D unclear. CDR3 size: 15 residues. Germline assignment: CDR1 LGHNA and CDR2 YSLEER. The germline V and J ends were trimmed by 1 base and 6 bases, with 15 bases remaining between them. The CDR3 loop reads CASSQVTDYTHGYTF. The CDR3 coding sequence is TGCGCCAGCAGCCAAGTCACAGACTACACTCATGGCTACACCTTC.

This rearrangement joins TRBV7-3 to TRBJ2-1, with TRBD2 identical over 14 bases. The CDR3 is 15 amino acids. Germline V gene lookup returns CDR1 SGHTA and CDR2 FQGTGA. After removal of 5 bases from V and 7 bases from J, the junction contained 4 bases not matched to a gene. The CDR3 DNA reads as TGTGCCAGCAGCCCGACTAGCGGGGGGGCTAATGAGCAGTTCTTC. Amino acids: CASSPTSGGANEQFF.

The rearrangement joins TRBV18 to TRBJ1-5; D possibly corresponds to TRBD1 (5 bases). Trimming removed 6 bases from V and 6 bases from J, with 15 bases in between. The CDR3 has 14 amino acids. Germline CDR1 is KGHSH and CDR2 is LQKENI. The CDR3, as DNA: TGTGCCAGCTCCCTAGAACAGGATCTTCAGCCCCAGCATTTT. Its protein is CASSLEQDLQPQHF.

For the CDR3, the DNA is TGTGCCAGCAGTTTGGGGCGTCCCTACGAGCAGTACTTC. Encoded protein: CASSLGRPYEQYF. V is TRBV12-3 or TRBV12-4 and J is TRBJ2-7, with a tentative D call TRBD1 (5 bases). Deletions cut 3 bases from V and 2 bases from J, with 8 bases between. CDR3 size: 13 residues.

The rearrangement uses TRBV18 and TRBJ1-5; 10 positions agree with TRBD1. J gave up 4 bases and V 4 bases, and 1 base lay outside the gene matches. CDR1 is KGHSH and CDR2 is LQKENI in the germline V gene. The CDR3 covers 14 residues. CDR3 amino acids: CASSRDRGNQPQHF. The CDR3 nucleotides are TGTGCCAGCTCACGGGACAGGGGAAATCAGCCCCAGCATTTT.

J is TRBJ1-3 and V is TRBV18; 8 bases agree with TRBD1. V shed 5 bases, J shed 3 bases, and the junction held 6 bases outside the gene matches. The CDR3 extends over 15 amino acids. CDR1 KGHSH and CDR2 LQKENI come from the germline V gene. The CDR3 DNA sequence: TGTGCCAGCTCAGCAGGGGGCGCATTTGGAAACACCATATATTTT. Encoded protein: CASSAGGAFGNTIYF.